These 9 T cell receptor beta chains share one sample of origin, sequenced in a study of blood T cell repertoires in COVID-19 (TCRdb year 2020). The method behind the library was the immunoSEQ multiplex PCR assay. TCRdb took this table from immuneACCESS and kept in-frame rearrangements with V and J called. Such tables lack part of the clones; where checked against another copy, unresolved V genes explain under half of the gap, and the rest is unexplained. The sample table holds approximately 110,000 clones, of which 70% to 85% were seen once. Of the sample, 7% to 9.5% is held by the ten largest clones. Sequences were obtained from peripheral blood. The receptors derive from a woman at least 80 years old with active or convalescent COVID-19.

This clone was observed once. The chain couples TRBV21-1 to TRBJ2-7; TRBD1, the D gene given by the table, was not confirmed from the DNA. TRBV21-1 represents a pseudogene. The CDR3 consists of 16 residues. The CDR3 bases are TGTGCCAGCAGCAAAAGGGGTGAGGGGGAATGCTACGAGCAGTACTTC. Translation gives CASSKRGEGECYEQYF.

The V and J genes are TRBV7-9 and TRBJ2-7; 15 nucleotides match TRBD2. Germline assignment: CDR1 SEHNR and CDR2 FQNEAQ (reference sequence). After removal of 5 bases from V and 7 bases from J, the junction contained 6 bases not matched to a gene. This CDR3 region has 15 residues. In DNA form, the CDR3 reads TGTGCCAGCAGCCCCCCGGGGACTAGCGGGAGGGAGCAGTACTTC. Translation: CASSPPGTSGREQYF.

The V call is TRBV10-2, the J call TRBJ2-3; TRBD2 matches 8 bases. The CDR3 is 14 amino acids. Looked up from germline, CDR1 is WSHSY and CDR2 is SAAADI. The junction had 6 bases not matched to a gene; V was cut back by 6 bases and J by 4 bases. CDR3 nucleotide sequence: TGCGCCAGCAGGTTAGCGGGATCGGCAGATACGCAGTATTTT. Its translation: CASRLAGSADTQYF.

The chain links TRBV10-1 to TRBJ2-7; TRBD2 agrees at 7 bases. The CDR3 totals 15 residues. Germline V gene sequence: CDR1 WNHNN, CDR2 SYGVQD (reference sequence). Trimming took 2 bases from V and 2 from J; bases not matched to a gene: 6. The CDR3 spells CASSEAGVPTYEQYF. The CDR3 DNA sequence: TGCGCCAGCAGTGAGGCGGGAGTCCCCACCTACGAGCAGTACTTC.

The chain employs TRBV6-5 and TRBJ1-5; tentative D call: TRBD1 (5 bases). Looked up from germline, CDR1 is MNHEY and CDR2 is SVGAGI. The germline V and J ends were trimmed by 7 bases and 4 bases, with 14 bases remaining between them. The CDR3 totals 14 residues. The CDR3 nucleotides are TGTGCCAGCACGACGGGGGTAAGGAATCAGCCCCAGCATTTT. Translation: CASTTGVRNQPQHF.

V and J are TRBV18 and TRBJ2-1; D gene ambiguous. Germline-derived CDR1 and CDR2 are KGHSH and LQKENI. This CDR3 has 12 residues. Trimming took 5 bases from V and 7 from J, leaving 9 bases between them. Here the CDR3 DNA reads TGTGCCAGCTCATCCGTAGTGAATGAGCAGTTCTTC. Translated: CASSSVVNEQFF.

This chain connects TRBV5-6 to TRBJ2-4; tentative D call: TRBD2 (5 bases). Germline CDR1 is SGHDT and CDR2 is YYEEEE. V shed 4 bases and J shed 1 base, with 18 bases lying between them. The CDR3 sequence is 17 residues long. The CDR3 bases are TGTGCCAGCAGCCCGGCAGGACGGGATTCCGCCAAAAACATTCAGTACTTC. Protein product: CASSPAGRDSAKNIQYF.

The J gene is TRBJ1-5, the V gene TRBV1; the table's D call TRBD1 went unverified against the DNA. TRBV1 is given as a pseudogene. The CDR3 has 16 amino acids. Written as DNA, the CDR3 is TGCACCAGCACCCATCTAGGGGTCTCGAGCAATCAGCCCCAGCATTTT. Translated: CTSTHLGVSSNQPQHF.

J is TRBJ2-7 and V is TRBV5-1; a weak D match, TRBD2 (5 bases). CDR3 length equals 14 residues. V lost 2 bases to trimming and J lost 3 bases, with 12 bases between them. Germline lookup yields CDR1 SGHRS and CDR2 YFSETQ. CDR3 loop: CASSFSRGYYEQYF. The CDR3 DNA is TGCGCCAGCAGCTTCAGTCGAGGGTACTACGAGCAGTACTTC. Combining the CDR3 with reference TRBV5-1 and TRBJ2-7 gives the whole variable domain KAGVTQTPRYLIKTRGQQVTLSCSPISGHRSVSWYQQTPGQGLQFLFEYFSETQRNKGNFPGRFSGRQFSNSRSEMNVSTLELGDSALYLCASSFSRGYYEQYFGPGTRLTVT.